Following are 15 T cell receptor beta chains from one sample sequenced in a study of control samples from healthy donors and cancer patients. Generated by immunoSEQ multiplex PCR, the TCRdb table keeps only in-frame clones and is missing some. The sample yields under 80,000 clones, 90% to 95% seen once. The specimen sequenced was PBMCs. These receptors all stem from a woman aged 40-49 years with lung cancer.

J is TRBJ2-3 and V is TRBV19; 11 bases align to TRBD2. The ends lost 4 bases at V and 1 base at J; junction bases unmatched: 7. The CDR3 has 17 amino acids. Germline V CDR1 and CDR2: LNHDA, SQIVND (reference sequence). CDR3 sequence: CASSRATSGGGTDTQYF. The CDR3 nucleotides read TGTGCCAGTAGTAGGGCCACTAGCGGGGGCGGCACAGATACGCAGTATTTT.

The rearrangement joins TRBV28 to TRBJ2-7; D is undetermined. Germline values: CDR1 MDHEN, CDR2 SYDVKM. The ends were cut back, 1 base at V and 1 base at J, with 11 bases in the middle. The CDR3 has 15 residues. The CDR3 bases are TGTGCCAGCAGTTTATTAGGGCCTAGATCCTACGAGCAGTACTTC. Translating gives CASSLLGPRSYEQYF.

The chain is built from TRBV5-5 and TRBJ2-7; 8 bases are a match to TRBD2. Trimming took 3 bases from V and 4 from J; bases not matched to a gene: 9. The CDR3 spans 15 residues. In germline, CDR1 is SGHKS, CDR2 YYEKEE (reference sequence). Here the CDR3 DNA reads TGTGCCAGCAGCTATTTTCGCGGGGGGTTGTACGAGCAGTACTTC. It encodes CASSYFRGGLYEQYF. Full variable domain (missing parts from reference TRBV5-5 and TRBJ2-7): DAGVTQSPTHLIKTRGQQVTLRCSPISGHKSVSWYQQVLGQGPQFIFQYYEKEERGRGNFPDRFSARQFPNYSSELNVNALLLGDSALYLCASSYFRGGLYEQYFGPGTRLTVT.

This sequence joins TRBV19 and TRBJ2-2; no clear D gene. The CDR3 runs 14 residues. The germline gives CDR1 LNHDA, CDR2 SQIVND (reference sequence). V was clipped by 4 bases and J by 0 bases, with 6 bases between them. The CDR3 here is CASSTQPNTGELFF. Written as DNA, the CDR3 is TGTGCCAGTAGTACGCAACCGAACACCGGGGAGCTGTTTTTT.

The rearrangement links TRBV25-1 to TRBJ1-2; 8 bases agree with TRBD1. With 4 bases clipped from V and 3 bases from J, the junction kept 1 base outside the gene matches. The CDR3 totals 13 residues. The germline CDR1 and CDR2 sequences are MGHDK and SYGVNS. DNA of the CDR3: TGTGCCAGCAGTGCAGGGGGCGACTATGGCTACACCTTC. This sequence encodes CASSAGGDYGYTF.

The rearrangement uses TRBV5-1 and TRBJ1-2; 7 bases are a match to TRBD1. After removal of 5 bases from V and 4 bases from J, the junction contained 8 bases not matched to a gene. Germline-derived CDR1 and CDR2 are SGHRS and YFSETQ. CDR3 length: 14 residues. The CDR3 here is CASRGGQGGYGYTF. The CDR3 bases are TGCGCCAGCAGAGGGGGCCAGGGGGGCTATGGCTACACCTTC.

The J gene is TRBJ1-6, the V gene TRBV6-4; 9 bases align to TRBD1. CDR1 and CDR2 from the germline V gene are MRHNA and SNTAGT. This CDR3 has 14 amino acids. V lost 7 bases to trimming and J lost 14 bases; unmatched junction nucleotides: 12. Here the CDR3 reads CASTANPGQGTLHF. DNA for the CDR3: TGTGCCAGCACCGCGAACCCGGGACAGGGAACCCTCCACTTT.

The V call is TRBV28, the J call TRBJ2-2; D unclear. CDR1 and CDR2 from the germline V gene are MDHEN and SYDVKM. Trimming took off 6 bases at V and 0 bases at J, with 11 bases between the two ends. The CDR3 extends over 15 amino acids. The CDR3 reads CASRGRTANTGELFF. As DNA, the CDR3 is TGTGCCAGCAGAGGACGGACCGCGAACACCGGGGAGCTGTTTTTT.

The CDR3 DNA reads as TGTGCCAGCAGTGAAAGCAGGTCTGGAAACACCATATATTTT. Translated, it gives CASSESRSGNTIYF. The rearrangement joins TRBV2 to TRBJ1-3; D is unresolved. This CDR3 region has 14 residues. Germline-derived CDR1 and CDR2 are SNHLY and FYNNEI. V was pared by 2 bases and J by 1 base, with 6 bases between.

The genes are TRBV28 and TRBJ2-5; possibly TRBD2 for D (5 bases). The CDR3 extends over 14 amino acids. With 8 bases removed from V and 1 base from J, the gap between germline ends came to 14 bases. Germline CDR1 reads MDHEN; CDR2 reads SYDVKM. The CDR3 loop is CASATERFQETQYF. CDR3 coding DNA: TGTGCCAGCGCCACCGAGCGGTTCCAAGAGACCCAGTACTTC. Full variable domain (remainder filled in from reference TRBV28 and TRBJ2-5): DVKVTQSSRYLVKRTGEKVFLECVQDMDHENMFWYRQDPGLGLRLIYFSYDVKMKEKGDIPEGYSVSREKKERFSLILESASTNQTSMYLCASATERFQETQYFGPGTRLLVL.

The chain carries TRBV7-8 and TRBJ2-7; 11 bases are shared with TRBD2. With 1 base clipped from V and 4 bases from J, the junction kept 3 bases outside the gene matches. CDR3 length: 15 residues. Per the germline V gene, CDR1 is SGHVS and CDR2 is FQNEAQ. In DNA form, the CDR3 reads TGTGCCAGCAGCTTAGAACTAGCGGGGGTATACGAGCAGTACTTC. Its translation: CASSLELAGVYEQYF.

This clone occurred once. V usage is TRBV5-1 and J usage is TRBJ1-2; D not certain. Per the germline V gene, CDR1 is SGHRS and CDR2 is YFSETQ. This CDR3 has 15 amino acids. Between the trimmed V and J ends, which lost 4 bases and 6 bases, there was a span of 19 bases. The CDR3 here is CASSPEVGYVDGYTF. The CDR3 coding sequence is TGCGCCAGCAGCCCCGAAGTGGGGTACGTTGATGGCTACACCTTC.

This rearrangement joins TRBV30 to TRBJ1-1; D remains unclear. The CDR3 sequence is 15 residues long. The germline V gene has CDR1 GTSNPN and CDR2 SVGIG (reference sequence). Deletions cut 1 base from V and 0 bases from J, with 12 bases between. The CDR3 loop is CAWSDTWVMNTEAFF. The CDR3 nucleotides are TGTGCCTGGAGTGACACTTGGGTGATGAACACTGAAGCTTTCTTT.

The DNA of the CDR3 is TGCGCCAGCAGCTTGGGGGACCCCAATGAGCAGTTCTTC. Translation gives CASSLGDPNEQFF. This rearrangement joins TRBV5-1 to TRBJ2-1; the D call may be TRBD1 or TRBD2 (5 bases each). Deletions cut 0 bases from V and 6 bases from J, with 7 bases between. Per the germline V gene, CDR1 is SGHRS and CDR2 is YFSETQ. The CDR3 consists of 13 residues.

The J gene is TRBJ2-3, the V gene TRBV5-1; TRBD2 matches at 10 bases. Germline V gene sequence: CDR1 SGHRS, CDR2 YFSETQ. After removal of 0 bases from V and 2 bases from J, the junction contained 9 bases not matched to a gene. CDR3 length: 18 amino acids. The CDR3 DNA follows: TGCGCCAGCAGCTTGGTTACGTCTAGCGGGGGCCTCACAGATACGCAGTATTTT. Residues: CASSLVTSSGGLTDTQYF.